The sequence of this TCR beta chain was determined in a study of T cell repertoires in cytomegalovirus infection. Study background: TCR beta signatures that were public indicated CMV infection and matching HLA type. Broader study findings: CMV-specific HLA-C-restricted TCR beta clonotypes dominated the ex vivo response.

One entry per CDR3 protein, called by TCRdb with MiXCR from the reads. The top ten hold under 20% of the sample, which has some 480,000 distinct CDR3 sequences, 25% to 35% seen once. Losses at the gene ends were 5 bases for V and 3 bases for J; bases not matched to a gene: 9. From germline, CDR1 is SGHVT and CDR2 SQSDAQ. CDR3 length: 15 amino acids. This clonotype was seen more than once but under ten times. The antigen is not known. V gene TRBV7-4 combines with J gene TRBJ1-2; 7 positions match TRBD1. This sample comprised cultured PBMCs, obtained from culture after CMV antigen stimulation. The source is a human donor in good health (CMV status not recorded). Some clones in this sample may be carry-over from other donors' samples. This chain's CDR3 is CASSIGQAQDYGYTF. The CDR3 DNA reads as TGTGCCAGCAGCATAGGACAGGCGCAGGACTATGGCTACACCTTC. The whole variable domain, remainder taken from reference TRBV7-4 and TRBJ1-2, is GAGVSQSPRYKVAKRGRDVALRCDSISGHVTLYWYRQTLGQGSEVLTYSQSDAQRDKSGRPSGRFSAERPERSVSTLKIQRTEQGDSAVYLCASSIGQAQDYGYTFGSGTRLTVV.